This T cell receptor (beta chain) was identified during a study of T cells in Graves' hyperthyroidism and ophthalmopathy (dated 2019 in TCRdb). At the level of the whole study: Peripheral blood samples were taken at initial diagnosis, before any treatment was given. The 80 to 100 discovery patients were randomly divided into training and test sets at a 7:3 ratio. The paper describes TCR Vbeta CDR3 sequencing of 120 to 150 peripheral blood samples, made up of 43 ophthalmopathy patients, approximately 76 hyperthyroidism patients and roughly 17 progressor patients. Prospective prediction of ophthalmopathy was tested in an independent validation cohort of 18 to 20 hyperthyroidism patients and 17 patients who later progressed to ophthalmopathy. Thyroid tissue and blood T-cell repertoires from six or seven Graves' hyperthyroidism patients were also compared in the study. Following sampling, methimazole starting at 30 mg daily was given to hyperthyroidism patients, and high-dose intravenous methylprednisolone was given to ophthalmopathy patients. To identify TCR V-J signatures that set the groups apart, the researchers used a discovery cohort of 90 to 100 patients, made up of 43 with Graves' ophthalmopathy and about 60 with stable Graves' hyperthyroidism.

This clonotype was recorded at least ten times. No antigen is known for it. One base away there is no much larger clone; base qualities are not given. Ophthalmopathy patients had moderately to severely active disease, Clinical Activity Score of at least 3, NOSPECS grade of at least 4, and duration under 3 months. Patients with uncontrolled infections, other autoimmune diseases, pregnancy or lactation were excluded. Clinical symptoms, serum thyroxine and TRAb, thyroid ultrasound, and orbital computed tomography formed the basis for the diagnoses. Ficoll-Paque density gradient centrifugation was used to isolate PBMCs from around 10 ml of fresh peripheral blood. Total RNA was extracted using Trizol reagent, and RNA quality was assessed on an Agilent 2100 Bioanalyzer. Reading the germline V gene (reference sequence) gives CDR1 DFQATT and CDR2 SNEGSKA. V is clipped by 0 bases and J by 2 bases, and the sequence between their germline boundaries is 8 bases long. Measured from the cysteine to the phenylalanine, the CDR3 is 14 residues long. Only CDR3 DNA is held: 42 bases, read in frame from base 1.

The TCR beta CDR3 regions were amplified from RNA transcripts. The first round of RT-PCR for the TCR CDR3 was performed with the HTBI primer set and the Qiagen OneStep RT-PCR kit. Libraries were constructed in a second round of multiplex PCR, after which size selection and purification were carried out. Sequencing of the libraries was done on an Illumina HiSeq2000 using paired-end 100 bp reads. The source study handled its data this way. Raw data were processed with SOAPnuke, discarding reads with adapters, uncalled bases, mean Phred below 15, or no exact constant-primer or identifier match. COPE v1.2.5 was used to merge the high-quality paired reads, and each unique nucleotide sequence was defined as a clonotype. MiTCR v1.1 was used to align the clonotypes against IMGT TRBV, TRBD and TRBJ reference segments. The analysis included only V-J combinations with a frequency above 0.0001, which together covered roughly 99% of the repertoires. The TCS score was defined as the ratio of F50 (clonal expansion) to E x V (chaos), calculated using BLOSUM62-based TCRdist between CDR3 peptides within each V-J. Welch's t-statistics and random forest reduced roughly 500 V-J features to some 14, which were used in a naive Bayes classifier (R e1071). The raw public data were reprocessed by TCRdb itself: fastp quality trimming at Q25, MiXCR clonotype calling, in-frame beta chains only. Each CDR3 protein appears once, grouped with its most common genes and DNA. These V and J calls are TCRdb output, not the study's own analysis. The sample table holds 550,000 to 600,000 distinct CDR3 sequences, of which approximately 15% were seen once. The ten largest clones represent about 7% of the sample.

Beyond this particular receptor, the publication reports: Most expanded thyroid clonotypes (frequency above 0.001) were also found in blood, which suggests that blood repertoires may mirror thyroid immune responses. Ophthalmopathy was separated from stable hyperthyroidism by a 13 V-J signature model, with over 85% sensitivity and just over 81% specificity obtained in cross-validation and 80%/75% obtained in testing. In validation, the model predicted progression to ophthalmopathy a median of 6.5 months before onset, with about 71% sensitivity and around 76% specificity. No statistical method was used to fix the sample size in advance, and group allocation was not hidden from the investigators.

This sequence originates from a woman aged 18-35 years with Graves' ophthalmopathy. The chain is assembled from TRBV20-1 and TRBJ2-1; TRBD2 could be the D gene, as 5 bases match. Material for sequencing was blood. DNA sequence: TGCAGTGCTAGAGATTTGGGAGCCTACAATGAGCAGTTCTTC. Its protein reads: CSARDLGAYNEQFF.